The rows below give T cell receptor beta chains drawn from one sample of a study of shared clonotypes between healthy human individuals. Measured with immunoSEQ multiplex PCR; TCRdb has only the in-frame clones, and not every one. This sample carries hundreds of thousands of clones, 96% of them seen once, and the ten largest clones take about 0.064%. Source material: naive CD4+ T cells sorted from blood. The receptors derive from a woman aged 30 to 39 in good health. Both conserved end residues are part of each CDR3. Each record gives: clone size, V gene, J gene, D gene, CDR3 DNA, CDR3 protein. The D gene is left open where the match is weak. Expanded clones are given a class, and other clones once, few, many or no size at all.

NA	TRBV28	TRBJ1-4	TRBD1	TGTGCCAGCAGGGAGGCTGGGACAGCAACTAATGAAAAACTGTTTTTT	CASREAGTATNEKLFF
once	TRBV20-1	TRBJ2-7	NA	TGCAGTGCTCCAGGGGGGTACGAGCAGTACTTC	CSAPGGYEQYF
NA	TRBV28	TRBJ2-2	NA	TGTGCCATCAAAGGGGGGAACACCGGGGAGCTGTTTTTT	CAIKGGNTGELFF
NA	TRBV2	TRBJ2-2	TRBD2	TGTGCCAGCACGGGGCTAGCGGGGACTGCGAACACCGGGGAGCTGTTTTTT	CASTGLAGTANTGELFF
NA	TRBV14	TRBJ2-7	TRBD2	TGTGCCAGCAGCCAAGGTCCCCCAGCGGGACCGTACGAGCAGTACTTC	CASSQGPPAGPYEQYF
once	TRBV7-8	TRBJ1-2	NA	TGTGCCAGCAGTAGGGGCTCAGGGAACTATGGCTACACCTTC	CASSRGSGNYGYTF
NA	TRBV5-1	TRBJ2-3	NA	TGCGCCAGCAGCGGCCCAGCCCGGGATACGCAGTATTTT	CASSGPARDTQYF
NA	TRBV27	TRBJ2-7	TRBD2	TGTGCCAGCAGTACTAGCGGAACCTACGAGCAGTACTTC	CASSTSGTYEQYF
NA	TRBV29-1	TRBJ2-7	TRBD1	TGCAGCGTAGGGAAACAGGGGGCGCGTTACGAGCAGTACTTC	CSVGKQGARYEQYF
NA	TRBV10-3	TRBJ2-1	NA	TGTGCCATCAGTGAGACCCGATACAGGGTGAATGAGCAGTTCTTC	CAISETRYRVNEQFF
NA	TRBV7-9	TRBJ2-7	TRBD1	TGTGCCAGCAGCCACACCGGGACAGGGGTCCACGAGCAGTACTTC	CASSHTGTGVHEQYF
NA	TRBV19	TRBJ1-2	NA	TGTGCCAGTAGTCTCCCCTGTCCCATGTGGGGCTACACCTTC	CASSLPCPMWGYTF
NA	TRBV7-9	TRBJ1-4	NA	TGTGCCAGCAGCCCCGCCCCCGCGTTGGGTGAAAAACTGTTTTTT	CASSPAPALGEKLFF
NA	TRBV11-2	TRBJ2-1	TRBD2	TGTGCCAGCAGCTTAGTGGCTAGCGGGGTCTCCTACAATGAGCAGTTCTTC	CASSLVASGVSYNEQFF
NA	TRBV11-2	TRBJ2-7	TRBD2	TGTGCCAGCAGCCTTCCGGGACTACCCTACGAGCAGTACTTC	CASSLPGLPYEQYF
NA	TRBV6-6	TRBJ1-5	TRBD1	TGTGCCAGCGCCGGGACAGGGGGCGATCAGCCCCAGCATTTT	CASAGTGGDQPQHF
NA	TRBV29-1	TRBJ2-1	NA	TGCAGCGTGGAGCCGAACTCCTACAATGAACAGTTCTTC	CSVEPNSYNEQFF
NA	TRBV6-1	TRBJ1-2	NA	TGTGCCAGCAGTGAGGGGAGTGGCTATGGCTACACCTTC	CASSEGSGYGYTF
once	TRBV27	TRBJ2-7	TRBD1	TGTGCCAGCGGCCCTGACAGGGGTTTCAACAGCGAGCAGTACTTC	CASGPDRGFNSEQYF
NA	TRBV28	TRBJ1-1	TRBD1	TGTGCCGGGGGGGGACAGGGGGCCCCGGGGACTGAAGCTTTCTTT	CAGGGQGAPGTEAFF
NA	TRBV2	TRBJ1-4	NA	TGTGCCAGCAGTGGAGACAACAATGAAAAACTGTTTTTT	CASSGDNNEKLFF
once	TRBV23-1	TRBJ1-5	NA	TGCGCCAGCAGCCCTAATCCACCCCCGGGTAGCAATCAGCCCCAGCATTTT	CASSPNPPPGSNQPQHF
NA	TRBV5-1	TRBJ1-5	NA	TGCGCCAGCAGCCCTGTGGTGGGTAGCAATCAGCCCCAGCATTTT	CASSPVVGSNQPQHF
NA	TRBV6-5	TRBJ2-7	NA	TGTGCCAGCACCCAAGGAGGTCTAGCTTACGAGCAGTACTTC	CASTQGGLAYEQYF
NA	TRBV11-2	TRBJ2-5	TRBD2	TGTGCCAGCAGCCAACCGACTAGCGGGAGTGGCGAGACCCAGTACTTC	CASSQPTSGSGETQYF
NA	TRBV7-9	TRBJ2-7	TRBD1	TGTGCCAGCAGCTTACGACAGGGGGGATCGTACGAGCAGTACTTC	CASSLRQGGSYEQYF
NA	TRBV19	TRBJ2-3	TRBD2	TGTGCCAGTAGTATGGGACTAGCGGGAGATACGCAGTATTTT	CASSMGLAGDTQYF
NA	TRBV6-5	TRBJ1-1	TRBD1	TGTGCCAGCAGTTCTCCAGGGGGGTTCGGCACTGAAGCTTTCTTT	CASSSPGGFGTEAFF
NA	TRBV11-1	TRBJ2-7	TRBD1	TGTGCCAGCAGCTTAGCCGGGACAGGGTACGAGCAGTACTTC	CASSLAGTGYEQYF
NA	TRBV6-5	TRBJ1-4	TRBD1	TGTGCCAGCAGTTCAGGGGGGAGTGGGGCTAATGAAAAACTGTTTTTT	CASSSGGSGANEKLFF
NA	TRBV28	TRBJ1-5	NA	TGTGCCAGCAGGAACAGGTTTAATCAGCCCCAGCATTTT	CASRNRFNQPQHF
NA	TRBV19	TRBJ1-5	NA	TGTGCCAGTAGTACACAGCTCAATCAGCCCCAGCATTTT	CASSTQLNQPQHF
NA	TRBV19	TRBJ1-5	NA	TGTGCCAGTGGGGGCCAAAGGGGGCAGCCCCAGCATTTT	CASGGQRGQPQHF
once	TRBV7-9	TRBJ2-6	NA	TGTGCCAGCAGCGGGGTGTCTGGGGCCAACGTCCTGACTTTC	CASSGVSGANVLTF
NA	TRBV18	TRBJ2-2	NA	TGTGCCAGCTCAGCGGACTCGCCCAGGAACACCGGGGAGCTGTTTTTT	CASSADSPRNTGELFF
NA	TRBV11-2	TRBJ2-6	NA	TGTGCCAGCAGCCAAGAAATGCTCTCTGGGGCCAACGTCCTGACTTTC	CASSQEMLSGANVLTF
NA	TRBV2	TRBJ2-7	NA	TGTGCCAGCAGTGAACGACTTAGCGACGAGCAGTACTTC	CASSERLSDEQYF
few	TRBV28	TRBJ1-3	NA	TGTGCCAGCAGTTTACATACAGGGTTCGGAAACACCATATATTTT	CASSLHTGFGNTIYF